A selection of T cell receptor beta chains follows, all from one sample in a study of cytomegalovirus exposure and HLA in healthy donors. Clones were sequenced by immunoSEQ multiplex PCR, and TCRdb holds only the in-frame ones, with some missing. The sample records over 200,000 clones, roughly 87% being singletons. Sequenced material: PBMCs. These receptors were collected from a woman in her thirties in good health and CMV-seronegative. Both conserved end residues are part of each CDR3.

v_call cdr3_aa
TRBV11-3 CASSPGTEGITIEQYF
TRBV4-3 CASSQDGGETQYF
TRBV2 CASSELVAKNIQYF
TRBV5-1 CASSLRQGATEQFF
TRBV11-3 CASSHDSRGNEQFF
TRBV18 CASSQNPGQGADGYTF
TRBV28 CASRPGLAGLYPYEQYF
TRBV30 CAWRQTGDTEAFF
TRBV28 CASSPSQLAGGYNEQFF
TRBV9 CASSVGPFGRDYEQYF